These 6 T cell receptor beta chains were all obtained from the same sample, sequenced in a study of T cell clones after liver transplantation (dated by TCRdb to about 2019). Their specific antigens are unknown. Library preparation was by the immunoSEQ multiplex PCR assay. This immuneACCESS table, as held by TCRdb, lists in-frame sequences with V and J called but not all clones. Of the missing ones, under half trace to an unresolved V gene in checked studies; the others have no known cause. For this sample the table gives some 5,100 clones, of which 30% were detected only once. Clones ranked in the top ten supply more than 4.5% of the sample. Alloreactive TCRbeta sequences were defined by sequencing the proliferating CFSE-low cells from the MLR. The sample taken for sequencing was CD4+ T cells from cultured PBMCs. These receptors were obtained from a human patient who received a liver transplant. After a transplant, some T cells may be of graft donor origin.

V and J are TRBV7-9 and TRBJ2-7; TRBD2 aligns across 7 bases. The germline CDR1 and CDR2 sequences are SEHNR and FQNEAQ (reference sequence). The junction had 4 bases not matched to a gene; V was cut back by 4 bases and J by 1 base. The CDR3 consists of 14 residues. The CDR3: CASSSPGRSYEQYF. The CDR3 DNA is TGTGCCAGCAGCTCCCCCGGGAGGTCCTACGAGCAGTACTTC.

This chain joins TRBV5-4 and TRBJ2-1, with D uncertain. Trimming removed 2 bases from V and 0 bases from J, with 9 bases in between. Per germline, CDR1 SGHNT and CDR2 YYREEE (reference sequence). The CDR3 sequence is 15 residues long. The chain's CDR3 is CASSFYPGSYNEQFF. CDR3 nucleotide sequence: TGTGCCAGCAGCTTCTATCCGGGCTCCTACAATGAGCAGTTCTTC.

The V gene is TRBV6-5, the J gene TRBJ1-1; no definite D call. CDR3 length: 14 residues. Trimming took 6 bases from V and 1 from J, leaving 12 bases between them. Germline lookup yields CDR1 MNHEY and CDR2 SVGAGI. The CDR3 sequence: CASRISWWNTEAFF. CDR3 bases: TGTGCCAGCAGGATTTCTTGGTGGAACACTGAAGCTTTCTTT.

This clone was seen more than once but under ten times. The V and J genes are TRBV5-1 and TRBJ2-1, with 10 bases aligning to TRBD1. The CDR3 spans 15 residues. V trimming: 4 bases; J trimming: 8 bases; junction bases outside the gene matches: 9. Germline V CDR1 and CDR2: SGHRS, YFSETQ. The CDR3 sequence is CASSLGQGGFDEQFF. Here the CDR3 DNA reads TGCGCCAGCAGCCTCGGACAGGGGGGCTTCGATGAGCAGTTCTTC. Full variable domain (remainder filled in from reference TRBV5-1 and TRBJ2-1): KAGVTQTPRYLIKTRGQQVTLSCSPISGHRSVSWYQQTPGQGLQFLFEYFSETQRNKGNFPGRFSGRQFSNSRSEMNVSTLELGDSALYLCASSLGQGGFDEQFFGPGTRLTVL.

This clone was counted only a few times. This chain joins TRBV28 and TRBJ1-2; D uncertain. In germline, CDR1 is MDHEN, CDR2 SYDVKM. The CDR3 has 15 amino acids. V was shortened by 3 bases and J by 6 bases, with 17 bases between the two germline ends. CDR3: CASSFPTTVRHGYTF. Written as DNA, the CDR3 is TGTGCCAGCAGTTTCCCCACCACAGTTCGGCATGGCTACACCTTC.

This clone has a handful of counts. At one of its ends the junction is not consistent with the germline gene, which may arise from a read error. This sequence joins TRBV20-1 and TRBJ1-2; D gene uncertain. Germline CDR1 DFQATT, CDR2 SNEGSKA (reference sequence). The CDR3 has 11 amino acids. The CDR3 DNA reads TGCAGTGCTAGTGATGGTCGGGTTTTGATGTTC. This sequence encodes CSASDGRVLMF.